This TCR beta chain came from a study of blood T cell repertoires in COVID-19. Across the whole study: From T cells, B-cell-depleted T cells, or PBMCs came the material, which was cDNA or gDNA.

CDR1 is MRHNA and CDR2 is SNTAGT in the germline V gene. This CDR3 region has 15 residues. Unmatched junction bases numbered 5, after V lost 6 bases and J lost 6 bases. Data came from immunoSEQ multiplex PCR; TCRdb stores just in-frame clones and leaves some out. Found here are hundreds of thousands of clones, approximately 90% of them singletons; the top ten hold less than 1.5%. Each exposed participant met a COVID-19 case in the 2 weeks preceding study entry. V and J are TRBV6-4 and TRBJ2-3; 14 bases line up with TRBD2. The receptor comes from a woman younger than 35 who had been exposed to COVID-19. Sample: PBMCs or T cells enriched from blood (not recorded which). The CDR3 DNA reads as TGTGCCAGCAGCGGGACTAGCGGGAGTCCTGATACGCAGTATTTT. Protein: CASSGTSGSPDTQYF.